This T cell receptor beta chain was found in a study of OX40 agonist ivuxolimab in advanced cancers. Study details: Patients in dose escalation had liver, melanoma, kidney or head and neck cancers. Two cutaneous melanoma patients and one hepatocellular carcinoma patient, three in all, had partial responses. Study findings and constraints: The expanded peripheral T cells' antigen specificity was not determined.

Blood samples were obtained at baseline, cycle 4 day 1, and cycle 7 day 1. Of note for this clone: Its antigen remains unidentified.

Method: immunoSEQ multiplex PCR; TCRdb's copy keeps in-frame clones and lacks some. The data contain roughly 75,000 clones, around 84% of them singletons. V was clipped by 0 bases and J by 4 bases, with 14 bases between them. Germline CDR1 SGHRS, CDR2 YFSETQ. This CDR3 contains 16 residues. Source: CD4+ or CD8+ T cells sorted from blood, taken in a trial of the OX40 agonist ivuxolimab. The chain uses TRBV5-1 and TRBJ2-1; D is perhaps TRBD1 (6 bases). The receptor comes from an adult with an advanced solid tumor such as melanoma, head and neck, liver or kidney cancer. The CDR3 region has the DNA TGCGCCAGCAGCTTGGTTGGGCAGGGGCTGTACAATGAGCAGTTCTTC. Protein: CASSLVGQGLYNEQFF.